This TCR beta chain comes out of a study of T cell repertoires and leukemia-associated antigens. General study points: No direct test of specificity or function was done for expanded clones.

In regard to this clonotype: Its antigen is currently unknown.

There are 12 residues in the CDR3. Germline values: CDR1 DFQATT, CDR2 SNEGSKA (reference sequence). V was pared by 5 bases and J by 8 bases, with 8 bases of the junction left unmatched. TCRdb re-called the 5' RACE reads with MiXCR, one entry per CDR3 protein. Seen here are about 10,000 distinct CDR3 sequences, about 42% observed once, and the top ten hold under 35%. The gene calls are TRBV20-1 and TRBJ1-1; 7 bases line up with TRBD1. Sequenced sample: CD3+ T cells sorted from blood and cultured. The receptor was derived from a female donor in good health. CDR3 DNA sequence: TGCAGTGCTTTGACAGGGAAACCCGAAGCTTTCTTT. Protein product: CSALTGKPEAFF.